This record looks at one T cell receptor (beta chain) sequence and its context. Seattle's cohort entered during active infection and was followed longitudinally. CDR1 is SQVTM and CDR2 is ANQGSEA in the germline V gene. This CDR3 contains 12 residues. The V end lost 4 bases, the J end lost 7 bases, and 13 bases lay between the germline ends. This entry comes from a study of blood T cell repertoires in COVID-19. Study in general: COVID-19 samples from acute and convalescent phases originated in the United States, Italy and Spain.

The authors' processing: Reference gene primer amplification gave nucleated cell count estimates. The assay was immunoSEQ multiplex PCR, and TCRdb's table has in-frame clones only and misses some. The V and J calls and clone size were taken over from that table, and D and trimming were inferred from the DNA. This sample has under 450,000 clones, with 86% found just once. V and J are TRBV29-1 and TRBJ1-1; no reliable D call. The clonotype comes from a woman in her fifties or sixties with COVID-19, enrolled during active disease. The sample comprised peripheral blood. The CDR3 nucleotides read TGCAGCGTTGTAGCGAATTCGGATGAAGCTTTCTTT. This sequence encodes CSVVANSDEAFF.